The T cell receptor beta chain under discussion was sequenced for a study of blood T cell repertoires in COVID-19. The overall study: Sources were T cells, B-cell-depleted T cells, or PBMCs; the material itself was cDNA or gDNA.

Original processing methods: Nucleated cell number was recorded as an estimate derived from reference gene primer amplification. Profiled with immunoSEQ multiplex PCR; TCRdb holds only in-frame clones, not every one. The DNA was the basis for D and trimming; V, J and clone size are from that table. The sample holds roughly 100,000 clones, more than 60% seen once. Germline loops: CDR1 SEHNR, CDR2 FQNEAQ (reference sequence). The CDR3 length is 14 residues. V was pared by 1 base and J by 0 bases, with 7 bases between. This TCR came from a man aged 65 to 79 with active or convalescent COVID-19. Input material: peripheral blood. The rearrangement uses TRBV7-9 and TRBJ2-7; D perhaps matches TRBD1 (5 bases). The CDR3 DNA is TGTGCCAGCAGCTTAGGCGACAGCTCCTACGAGCAGTACTTC. Protein product: CASSLGDSSYEQYF.